Below, 12 T cell receptor beta chains from the same sample are listed, as sequenced in a study of siplizumab effects on memory and regulatory T cells. Clones were read by immunoSEQ multiplex PCR, and TCRdb kept only the in-frame ones, dropping some. The repertoire holds around 110,000 clones, with about 95% as singletons. Source material: non-Treg CD4+ T cells sorted from blood. The receptors were gathered from a human donor in good health.

The gene calls are TRBV6-5 and TRBJ1-5, with a weak D call TRBD1 (5 bases). Trimming pared 6 bases from V and 3 bases from J, leaving 15 bases between. Looked up from germline, CDR1 is MNHEY and CDR2 is SVGAGI. This CDR3 contains 15 residues. This chain's CDR3 is CASSRGARNNQPQHF. CDR3 bases: TGTGCCAGCAGCCGAGGGGCGAGAAACAATCAGCCCCAGCATTTT.

This rearrangement joins TRBV19 to TRBJ1-1, with no clear D. The CDR3 extends over 13 amino acids. The germline V and J ends were trimmed by 7 bases and 5 bases, with 14 bases remaining between them. The germline gives CDR1 LNHDA, CDR2 SQIVND (reference sequence). The DNA for the CDR3 is TGTGCCAGTACCCCGATTGGTGGGACTGAAGCTTTCTTT. It encodes CASTPIGGTEAFF.

V and J are TRBV11-2 and TRBJ2-1, with TRBD2 matching 8 bases. Per germline, CDR1 SGHAT and CDR2 FQNNGV. With V trimmed by 5 bases and J by 9 bases, 15 bases remained unmatched. CDR3 size: 16 residues. The CDR3 nucleotides read TGTGCCAGCAGCCTCCAACTAGCGGTCCCCATCAGTGAGCAGTTCTTC. Translating gives CASSLQLAVPISEQFF. The whole variable domain, filled in from reference TRBV11-2 and TRBJ2-1, reads EAGVAQSPRYKIIEKRQSVAFWCNPISGHATLYWYQQILGQGPKLLIQFQNNGVVDDSQLPKDRFSAERLKGVDSTLKIQPAKLEDSAVYLCASSLQLAVPISEQFFGPGTRLTVL.

The chain couples TRBV19 to TRBJ1-6, with 7 bases matching TRBD1. The CDR3 covers 15 residues. The J segment lost 9 bases and the V segment lost 5 bases, leaving 10 bases of the junction unmatched. Germline V gives CDR1 LNHDA, CDR2 SQIVND (reference sequence). CDR3 bases: TGTGCCAGTAGTCCGGGAGACAGGGTTTCTTCACCCCTCCACTTT. As protein: CASSPGDRVSSPLHF.

This chain links TRBV9 with TRBJ2-3; D unresolved. The CDR3 covers 13 residues. The ends were cut back, 0 bases at V and 1 base at J, with 3 bases in the middle. Germline CDR1 reads SGDLS; CDR2 reads YYNGEE. In DNA form, the CDR3 reads TGTGCCAGCAGCGTAGATCGCACAGATACGCAGTATTTT. It translates to CASSVDRTDTQYF.

The sample holds one count of this clone. The J gene is TRBJ1-2, the V gene TRBV29-1; the D is unclear. This CDR3 contains 14 residues. CDR1 and CDR2 from the germline V gene are SQVTM and ANQGSEA. The germline V and J ends were trimmed by 4 bases and 4 bases, with 16 bases remaining between them. CDR3 protein: CSVVNAEASYGYTF. DNA of the CDR3: TGCAGCGTTGTAAACGCGGAGGCGAGCTATGGCTACACCTTC.

This CDR3 is CSVAGHTFNYGYTF. In nucleotides, the CDR3 is TGCAGCGTGGCGGGGCACACCTTCAACTATGGCTACACCTTC. The chain has TRBV29-1 and TRBJ1-2; D perhaps matches TRBD1 (5 bases). This CDR3 comprises 14 residues. Germline V gene sequence: CDR1 SQVTM, CDR2 ANQGSEA. Trimming took off 6 bases at V and 2 bases at J, with 16 bases between the two ends. Full variable domain (rest looked up from reference TRBV29-1 and TRBJ1-2): SAVISQKPSRDICQRGTSLTIQCQVDSQVTMMFWYRQQPGQSLTLIATANQGSEATYESGFVIDKFPISRPNLTFSTLTVSNMSPEDSSIYLCSVAGHTFNYGYTFGSGTRLTVV.

The CDR3 sequence is CASSLDGPVTGELFF. As DNA, the CDR3 is TGCGCCAGCAGCTTGGACGGGCCGGTAACCGGGGAGCTGTTTTTT. This rearrangement joins TRBV5-1 to TRBJ2-2; the D is unclear. Germline values: CDR1 SGHRS, CDR2 YFSETQ. The CDR3 length is 15 residues. Trimming took off 0 bases at V and 5 bases at J, with 11 bases between the two ends.

This clone came up once. The chain couples TRBV5-1 to TRBJ2-5; no firm D call. This CDR3 has 13 amino acids. The V gene's germline CDR1 is SGHRS and CDR2 YFSETQ. Trimming pared 4 bases from V and 5 bases from J, leaving 12 bases between. CDR3 sequence (DNA): TGCGCCAGCAGCCGGATAGTGGGCGAGACCCAGTACTTC. As protein: CASSRIVGETQYF.

This chain uses TRBV5-1 with TRBJ1-1, with D perhaps matching TRBD1 (5 bases). V was pared by 0 bases and J by 0 bases, with 12 bases between. CDR3 length: 16 amino acids. Germline assignment: CDR1 SGHRS and CDR2 YFSETQ. CDR3 sequence: CASSLVGWGLNTEAFF. The CDR3 DNA follows: TGCGCCAGCAGCTTGGTTGGTTGGGGCTTGAACACTGAAGCTTTCTTT.

This sequence joins TRBV7-6 and TRBJ2-3; D is ambiguous. The CDR3 is made up of 15 amino acids. V was cut by 6 bases and J by 0 bases, with 13 bases left in between. Germline V gene data show CDR1 as SGHVS and CDR2 as FNYEAQ. The CDR3: CASRSQTYSTDTQYF. The CDR3 DNA follows: TGTGCCAGCAGAAGCCAAACCTATAGCACAGATACGCAGTATTTT.

The genes are TRBV5-1 and TRBJ2-7; possible D gene TRBD1, 6 bases. Between the trimmed V and J ends, which lost 1 base and 3 bases, there was a span of 11 bases. This CDR3 comprises 14 residues. Per the germline V gene, CDR1 is SGHRS and CDR2 is YFSETQ. Here the CDR3 DNA reads TGCGCCAGCAGCTTGACCGGGACAAACTACGAGCAGTACTTC. This gives the protein CASSLTGTNYEQYF.